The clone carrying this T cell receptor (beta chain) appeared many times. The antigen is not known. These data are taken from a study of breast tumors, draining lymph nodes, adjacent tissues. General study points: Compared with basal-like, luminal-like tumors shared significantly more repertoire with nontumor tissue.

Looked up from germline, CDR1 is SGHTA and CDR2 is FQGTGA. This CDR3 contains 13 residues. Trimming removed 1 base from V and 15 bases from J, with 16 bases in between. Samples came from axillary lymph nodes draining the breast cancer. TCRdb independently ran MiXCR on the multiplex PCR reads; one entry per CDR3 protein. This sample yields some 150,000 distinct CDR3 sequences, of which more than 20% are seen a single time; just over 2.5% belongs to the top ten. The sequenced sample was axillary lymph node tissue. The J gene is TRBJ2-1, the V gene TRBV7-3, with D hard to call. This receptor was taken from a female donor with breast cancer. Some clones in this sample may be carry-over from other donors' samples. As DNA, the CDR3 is TGTGCCAGCAGCTTAATGGACCAACAGTTACGGTTCTTC. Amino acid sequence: CASSLMDQQLRFF.